This record concerns one TCR beta chain sequence. Trimming shortened V by 6 bases and J by 3 bases, and 9 bases separated the two germline ends. This CDR3 is 14 amino acids long. This record comes from a study of blood T cells in healthy people across ages. A second about 7 to 12 cycle PCR used barcoded and J-beta primers. The study obtained at least 3 million CDR3-containing paired-end reads from every sample. TCRdb re-called the 5' RACE reads through MiXCR, storing one row per CDR3 protein. The sample has under 2,000,000 distinct CDR3 sequences; approximately 50% are singletons. The sample taken for sequencing was blood. This clonotype originated in a woman between 40 and 55 years old in good health. This chain uses TRBV12-3 or TRBV12-4 with TRBJ1-6; D might be TRBD1 (5 bases). CDR3 protein: CASSRGIYNSPLHF. The CDR3 DNA reads as TGTGCCAGCAGCCGGGGGATCTATAATTCACCCCTCCACTTT.